This TCR beta chain was recorded in a study of CD8+CD57+ T cells in acquired aplastic anemia. The wider study: DNA recovered from sorted CD4+ and CD8+ cells had a mean of about 3.5 ug. Study-wide results and limits: Researchers report that around 31 CD8+ CDR3 sequences appeared in both patients and controls.

Flow cytometry had shown expanded CD8+CD57+ cells in the patients chosen for sequencing. Therapy had not been given to patients before blood sampling. TCR beta VDJ combinations and CDR3 sequences were profiled from genomic DNA. TCRdb fed the reads into MiXCR, producing one record per CDR3 protein. Of around 500,000 distinct CDR3 sequences in the sample, about a third were seen once. The sample holds many counts of this clonotype. Its specificity is unknown. Sequencing input: sorted CD4+, CD8+, or CD8+CD57+ T cells (not recorded which) from PBMCs. The receptor's source is a human donor with aplastic anemia.

The CDR3 bases are TGTGCCAGCAAGGTGATTTTTGAGAACACTGAAGCTTTCTTT. This gives the protein CASKVIFENTEAFF. This chain uses TRBV2 with TRBJ1-1; unclear D gene. This CDR3 spans 14 amino acids. V shed 7 bases and J shed 1 base, with 13 bases lying between them. Germline assignment: CDR1 SNHLY and CDR2 FYNNEI.